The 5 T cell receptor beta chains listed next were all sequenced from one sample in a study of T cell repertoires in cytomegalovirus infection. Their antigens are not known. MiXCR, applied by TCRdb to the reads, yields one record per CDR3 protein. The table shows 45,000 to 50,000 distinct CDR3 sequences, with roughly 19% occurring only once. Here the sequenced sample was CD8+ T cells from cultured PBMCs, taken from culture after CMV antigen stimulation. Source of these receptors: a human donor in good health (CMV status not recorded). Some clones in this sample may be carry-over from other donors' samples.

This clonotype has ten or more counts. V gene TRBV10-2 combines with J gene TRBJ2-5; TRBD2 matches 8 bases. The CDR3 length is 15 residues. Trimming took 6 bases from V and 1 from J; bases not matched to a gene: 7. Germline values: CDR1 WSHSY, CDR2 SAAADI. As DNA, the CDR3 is TGCGCCAGCAGCCTGGGACTAGAGACCCAAGAGACCCAGTACTTC. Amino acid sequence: CASSLGLETQETQYF.

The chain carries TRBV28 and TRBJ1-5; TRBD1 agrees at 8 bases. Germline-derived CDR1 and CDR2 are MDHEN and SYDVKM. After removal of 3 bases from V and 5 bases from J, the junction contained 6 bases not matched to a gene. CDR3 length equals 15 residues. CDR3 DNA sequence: TGTGCCAGCAGTTTGGGACAGGCGGGGTATCAGCCCCAGCATTTT. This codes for CASSLGQAGYQPQHF.

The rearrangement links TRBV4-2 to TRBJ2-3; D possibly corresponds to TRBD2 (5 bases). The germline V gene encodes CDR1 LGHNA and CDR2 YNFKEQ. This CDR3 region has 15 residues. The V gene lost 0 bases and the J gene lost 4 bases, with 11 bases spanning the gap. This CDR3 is CASSQDQKRADTQYF. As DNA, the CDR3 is TGTGCCAGCAGCCAAGATCAGAAGAGGGCAGATACGCAGTATTTT.

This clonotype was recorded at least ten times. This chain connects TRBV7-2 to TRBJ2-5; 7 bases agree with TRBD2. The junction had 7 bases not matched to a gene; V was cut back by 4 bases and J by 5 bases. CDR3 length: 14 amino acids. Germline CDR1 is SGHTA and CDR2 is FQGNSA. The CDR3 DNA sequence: TGTGCCAGCAGCTCCGGGGGAGGGTGGGAGACCCAGTACTTC. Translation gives CASSSGGGWETQYF.

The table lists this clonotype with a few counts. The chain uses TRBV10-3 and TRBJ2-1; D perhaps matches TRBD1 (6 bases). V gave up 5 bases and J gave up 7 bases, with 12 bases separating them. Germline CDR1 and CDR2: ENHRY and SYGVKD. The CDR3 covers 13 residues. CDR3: CAISMDSENEQFF. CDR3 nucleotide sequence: TGTGCCATCAGTATGGACAGTGAGAATGAGCAGTTCTTC.